The TCR beta chain described here comes from a study of a mutant IDH1 vaccine in newly diagnosed glioma. Regarding time point: week 11, during vaccination. Each dose of the vaccine consisted of 300 ug of mutant IDH1 20-mer peptide, with topical imiquimod. Assay: immunoSEQ multiplex PCR; the TCRdb copy retains only in-frame clones and omits some. The sample lists tens of thousands of clones; around 70% were seen once. In this sample, this clone turned up a few times. The target antigen is unknown. The CDR3 runs to 14 residues. V was clipped by 1 base and J by 3 bases; unmatched bases: 1. CDR1 LGHNA and CDR2 YSLEER come from the germline V gene.

The sequencing here drew on peripheral blood mononuclear cells (PBMCs), taken from a glioma patient whose treatment included an IDH1 peptide vaccine. The receptor's source is a man younger than 35 with glioma. Some clones in this sample may be carry-over from other donors' samples. The chain has TRBV4-3 and TRBJ2-7, with TRBD1 identical over 9 bases. In DNA, the CDR3 is TGCGCCAGCAGCCAAGGGACAGGGGACTACGAGCAGTACTTC. Amino acid sequence: CASSQGTGDYEQYF.